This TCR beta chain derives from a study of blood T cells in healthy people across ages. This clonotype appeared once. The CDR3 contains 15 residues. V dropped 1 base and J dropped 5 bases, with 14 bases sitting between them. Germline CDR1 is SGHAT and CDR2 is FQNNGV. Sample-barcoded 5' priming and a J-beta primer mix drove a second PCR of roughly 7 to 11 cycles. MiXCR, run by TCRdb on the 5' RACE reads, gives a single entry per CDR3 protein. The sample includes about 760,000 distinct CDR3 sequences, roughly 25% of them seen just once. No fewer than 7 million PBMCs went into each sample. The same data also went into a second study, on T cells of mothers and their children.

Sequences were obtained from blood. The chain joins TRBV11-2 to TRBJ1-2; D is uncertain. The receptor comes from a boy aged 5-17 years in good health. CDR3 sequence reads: CASSLGLGSDYGYTF. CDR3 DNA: TGTGCCAGCAGCTTAGGTCTTGGGTCCGATTATGGCTACACCTTC.